The 20 T cell receptor beta chains given below trace back to one sample, sequenced in a study of cytomegalovirus exposure and HLA in healthy donors (dated by TCRdb to about 2017). Libraries were made using the immunoSEQ multiplex PCR assay. The multiplex PCR relied on a mix of 60 forward primers for TCR Vbeta segments and 13 reverse primers for TCR Jbeta segments. TCRdb carries this immuneACCESS record with in-frame sequences only. Its versions omit some clonotypes, under half of them owing to an unresolved V gene in the studies checked, with the rest unexplained. The sample profile shows roughly 130,000 clones; approximately 57% of them were found once. Approximately 1.7% of the sample comes from the top ten. The sequenced sample consisted of PBMCs. These receptors were obtained from a male donor in good health and CMV-seronegative.

The chain combines TRBV6-5 with TRBJ2-1; D is unresolved. Germline V gene lookup returns CDR1 MNHEY and CDR2 SVGAGI. V lost 3 bases and J lost 0, with 9 bases in between. The CDR3 runs 15 residues. In DNA, the CDR3 is TGTGCCAGCAGTTATGGGCAGAGCTCCTACAATGAGCAGTTCTTC. It is translated as CASSYGQSSYNEQFF.

This clone has only a few counts. This chain connects TRBV2 to TRBJ1-5; D is uncertain. Germline assignment: CDR1 SNHLY and CDR2 FYNNEI. V shed 6 bases and J shed 8 bases, with 14 bases lying between them. The CDR3 is 13 amino acids. CDR3: CASSEGGLEPQHF. The DNA of the CDR3 is TGTGCCAGCAGCGAGGGAGGGCTGGAGCCCCAGCATTTT.

The chain employs TRBV6-5 and TRBJ1-5, with D possibly matching TRBD1 (6 bases). CDR3 length: 15 amino acids. V was cut by 2 bases and J by 5 bases, with 13 bases left in between. The germline V gene encodes CDR1 MNHEY and CDR2 SVGAGI. The CDR3 DNA sequence: TGTGCCAGCAGTTACACCACAGGGCCCGATCAGCCCCAGCATTTT. Protein product: CASSYTTGPDQPQHF.

This chain connects TRBV11-2 to TRBJ1-2, with D possibly TRBD1 on 6 matching bases. This CDR3 region has 13 residues. The V gene lost 1 base and the J gene lost 8 bases, with 11 bases spanning the gap. Germline V gene sequence: CDR1 SGHAT, CDR2 FQNNGV. Here the CDR3 reads CASSLVPQGGYTF. CDR3 bases: TGTGCCAGCAGCTTAGTTCCTCAGGGGGGCTACACCTTC.

V usage is TRBV28 and J usage is TRBJ1-4; D might be TRBD1 (6 bases). The CDR3 loop spans 13 amino acids. The germline V and J ends were trimmed by 7 bases and 8 bases, with 14 bases remaining between them. Germline CDR1 is MDHEN and CDR2 is SYDVKM. CDR3 loop: CASITGTEEKLFF. For the CDR3, the DNA is TGTGCCAGCATCACAGGGACGGAAGAAAAACTGTTTTTT.

The V and J genes are TRBV27 and TRBJ2-2; D perhaps matches TRBD2 (6 bases). Trimming took off 4 bases at V and 4 bases at J, with 13 bases between the two ends. The CDR3 runs 15 residues. Germline-derived CDR1 and CDR2 are MNHEY and SMNVEV (reference sequence). CDR3 bases: TGTGCCAGCAGTTGGTACCAGGGAGGCACCGGGGAGCTGTTTTTT. Protein: CASSWYQGGTGELFF.

The rearrangement links TRBV15 to TRBJ2-5; D gene ambiguous. The J call may be incorrect, as the DNA end agrees better with TRBJ2-7. Germline lookup yields CDR1 LNHNV and CDR2 YYDKDF (reference sequence). The CDR3 has 16 amino acids. Here the CDR3 DNA reads TGTGCCACCAGCAGAGATCTGTTTACTATCTCCTACGAGCAGTACTTC. Its translation is CATSRDLFTISYEQYF.

CDR3 DNA sequence: TGTGCCTGGAGTCAGAACCGGGCCCTCCACTTT. Translated: CAWSQNRALHF. The V call is TRBV30, the J call TRBJ1-6; D is unresolved. The germline V gene has CDR1 GTSNPN and CDR2 SVGIG (reference sequence). The CDR3 is 11 residues long. V was trimmed by 2 bases and J by 14 bases, leaving 10 bases between them.

Here the CDR3 reads CASGPRGGSSTDTQYF. The CDR3 coding sequence is TGTGCTAGTGGCCCCCGGGGAGGGTCTAGCACAGATACGCAGTATTTT. The V call is TRBV12-5, the J call TRBJ2-3; 7 positions match TRBD2. The CDR3 is 16 amino acids. The junction had 9 bases not matched to a gene; V was cut back by 6 bases and J by 0 bases. Germline V gene data show CDR1 as LGHNT and CDR2 as FRNRAP. Drawing the rest from reference TRBV12-5 and TRBJ2-3, the complete variable domain is DARVTQTPRHKVTEMGQEVTMRCQPILGHNTVFWYRQTMMQGLELLAYFRNRAPLDDSGMPKDRFSAEMPDATLATLKIQPSEPRDSAVYFCASGPRGGSSTDTQYFGPGTRLTVL.

The J gene is TRBJ2-7, the V gene TRBV30; TRBD1 matches 9 bases. CDR3 length: 15 residues. Germline CDR1 and CDR2: GTSNPN and SVGIG (reference sequence). V shed 2 bases, J shed 2 bases, and the junction held 7 bases outside the gene matches. CDR3 amino acids: CAWSRVGQGPYEQYF. CDR3 DNA sequence: TGTGCCTGGAGTCGAGTCGGACAGGGGCCCTACGAGCAGTACTTC.

This rearrangement joins TRBV6-5 to TRBJ2-7, with D possibly being TRBD2 (7 bases). Per the germline V gene, CDR1 is MNHEY and CDR2 is SVGAGI. The V end was cut by 4 bases, the J end by 7 bases, with 17 bases between. The CDR3 runs to 14 residues. CDR3 nucleotide sequence: TGTGCCAGCAGTTGGAGGGGGGGGGCCGGGGAGCAGTACTTC. It specifies CASSWRGGAGEQYF.

This chain links TRBV2 with TRBJ1-4; 9 bases fit TRBD1. The CDR3 runs 15 residues. Per the germline V gene, CDR1 is SNHLY and CDR2 is FYNNEI. V shed 7 bases and J 13 bases; nucleotides not matched to a gene: 16. CDR3 sequence (DNA): TGTGCCAGCAACCTACAGGGGGCGCTTCGAGGAGGACTGTTTTTT. This codes for CASNLQGALRGGLFF.

This clone was picked up a small number of times. The genes are TRBV19 and TRBJ2-3; D unclear. Germline V gene lookup returns CDR1 LNHDA and CDR2 SQIVND (reference sequence). Trimming cost V 8 bases and J 11 bases, with 20 bases left between them. The CDR3 length is 13 residues. CDR3 sequence: CASPPETMSKQYF. The CDR3, as DNA: TGTGCCAGTCCGCCGGAGACCATGAGCAAGCAGTATTTT.

The chain carries TRBV2 and TRBJ1-4; tentatively, D is TRBD1 (5 bases). Germline CDR1 reads SNHLY; CDR2 reads FYNNEI. The CDR3 sequence is 11 residues long. V lost 6 bases and J lost 13, with 12 bases in between. The CDR3 DNA is TGTGCCAGCAGAGAGACAGTTAGACTGTTTTTT. It codes for CASRETVRLFF. Full variable domain (outside the CDR3, taken from reference TRBV2 and TRBJ1-4): EPEVTQTPSHQVTQMGQEVILRCVPISNHLYFYWYRQILGQKVEFLVSFYNNEISEKSEIFDDQFSVERPDGSNFTLKIRSTKLEDSAMYFCASRETVRLFFGSGTQLSVL.

This chain joins TRBV6-5 and TRBJ1-1; D is uncertain. V dropped 6 bases and J dropped 2 bases, with 13 bases sitting between them. The germline CDR1 and CDR2 sequences are MNHEY and SVGAGI. CDR3 size: 14 residues. The chain's CDR3 is CASRPGATNTEAFF. The CDR3 region has the DNA TGTGCCAGCAGGCCGGGAGCCACAAACACTGAAGCTTTCTTT.

In regard to this clone: At one boundary the junction diverges from the germline segment, which might be a read error. The V call is TRBV30, the J call TRBJ1-2, with D unclear. This CDR3 comprises 14 residues. Germline V gives CDR1 GTSNPN, CDR2 SVGIG (reference sequence). CDR3 nucleotides: TGTGCCTGGGCCAGTTCTCCCTGGAACTATGGCTACCCCTTC. Its translation is CAWASSPWNYGYPF.

The chain carries TRBV6-5 and TRBJ1-1, with D hard to call. V lost 3 bases to trimming and J lost 9 bases, with 8 bases between them. Germline V CDR1 and CDR2: MNHEY, SVGAGI. CDR3 length: 11 amino acids. The CDR3 DNA sequence: TGTGCCAGCAGTTATTCCAGGAAAGCTTTCTTT. Protein sequence: CASSYSRKAFF.

This rearrangement joins TRBV6-7 to TRBJ1-4; D unresolved. TRBV6-7 is annotated as an ORF whose role is uncertain. Trimming removed 0 bases at V and 7 bases at J, with 12 bases between. The CDR3 sequence is 15 residues long. In DNA, the CDR3 is TGTGCCAGCAGTTACTCGCGGCGGGATACTGAAAAACTGTTTTTT. Amino acids: CASSYSRRDTEKLFF.

This clone came up once. The V and J genes are TRBV15 and TRBJ1-5, with D hard to call. The germline V gene encodes CDR1 LNHNV and CDR2 YYDKDF (reference sequence). V gave up 1 base and J gave up 5 bases, with 9 bases separating them. This CDR3 spans 14 amino acids. CDR3 nucleotides: TGTGCCACCAGCAGAGTGACCCAGGATCAGCCCCAGCATTTT. This codes for CATSRVTQDQPQHF.

The chain joins TRBV11-3 to TRBJ2-7; 10 bases line up with TRBD1. Germline CDR1 is SGHNT and CDR2 is YENEEA. V trimming: 3 bases; J trimming: 2 bases; junction bases outside the gene matches: 4. The CDR3 spans 15 residues. CDR3 protein: CASSFGGQGAYEQYF. The CDR3 DNA is TGTGCCAGCAGCTTTGGAGGACAGGGGGCCTACGAGCAGTACTTC. Based on the CDR3 plus reference TRBV11-3 and TRBJ2-7, the full variable domain is EAGVVQSPRYKIIEKKQPVAFWCNPISGHNTLYWYLQNLGQGPELLIRYENEEAVDDSQLPKDRFSAERLKGVDSTLKIQPAELGDSAVYLCASSFGGQGAYEQYFGPGTRLTVT.